These 14 T cell receptor beta chains were all obtained from the same sample, sequenced in a study of blood T cell repertoires in COVID-19 (dated by TCRdb to the early 2020s). Library preparation used the immunoSEQ multiplex PCR assay. In TCRdb, the immuneACCESS table is reduced to in-frame sequences with V and J assigned. These tables do not hold every clone; where another copy was compared, an unresolved V gene accounts for under half, and the others remain unexplained. In all, the sample holds roughly 180,000 clones, and around 85% of those were seen once. The ten largest clonotypes hold around 7.8% of the sample. Sequencing was done on a sample of peripheral blood. All receptors come from a woman aged 60-75 years with acute or convalescent COVID-19.

CDR3 loop: CASSRLGDHTDTQYF. CDR3 sequence (DNA): TGTGCCAGCAGTCGCTTGGGAGACCACACAGATACGCAGTATTTT. This chain links TRBV28 with TRBJ2-3, with D maybe TRBD2 (5 bases). This CDR3 contains 15 residues. The germline CDR1 and CDR2 sequences are MDHEN and SYDVKM. V shed 5 bases and J shed 2 bases, with 14 bases lying between them.

This clone was counted once. V and J are TRBV29-1 and TRBJ1-1; TRBD1 might be the D (5 bases). The germline CDR1 and CDR2 sequences are SQVTM and ANQGSEA. The V end lost 4 bases, the J end lost 1 base, and 10 bases lay between the germline ends. This CDR3 is built from 13 residues. The chain's CDR3 is CSVVETANTEAFF. In nucleotides, the CDR3 is TGCAGCGTTGTTGAGACAGCGAACACTGAAGCTTTCTTT.

The V gene is TRBV18, the J gene TRBJ1-1; D is possibly TRBD1 (5 bases). V was trimmed by 10 bases and J by 1 base, leaving 16 bases between them. Germline loops: CDR1 KGHSH, CDR2 LQKENI. This CDR3 has 14 amino acids. The CDR3 DNA is TGTGCCACCTTAACACGGGGGGGGAACACTGAAGCTTTCTTT. Its translation: CATLTRGGNTEAFF. Full variable domain (rest looked up from reference TRBV18 and TRBJ1-1): NAGVMQNPRHLVRRRGQEARLRCSPMKGHSHVYWYRQLPEEGLKFMVYLQKENIIDESGMPKERFSAEFPKEGPSILRIQQVVRGDSAAYFCATLTRGGNTEAFFGQGTRLTVV.

The chain couples TRBV5-1 to TRBJ1-1; TRBD1 might be the D (6 bases). This CDR3 has 15 amino acids. Deletions cut 1 base from V and 4 bases from J, with 14 bases between. From germline, CDR1 is SGHRS and CDR2 YFSETQ. The CDR3 loop is CASSLQGSPGTEAFF. The CDR3 bases are TGCGCCAGCAGCTTGCAGGGGAGTCCGGGCACTGAAGCTTTCTTT.

The chain combines TRBV30 with TRBJ1-6; a weak D match, TRBD1 (5 bases). V lost 5 bases and J 9 bases, leaving 20 bases between the germline ends. There are 15 residues in the CDR3. Germline V gene sequence: CDR1 GTSNPN, CDR2 SVGIG (reference sequence). For the CDR3, the DNA is TGTGCCTGGGGGGCCCCGGGCCTGGAGAGTTCACCCCTCCACTTT. Its protein product is CAWGAPGLESSPLHF.

The CDR3 coding sequence is TGTGCCAGCAGCTCACTGAACACCGGGGAGCTGTTTTTT. Its translation is CASSSLNTGELFF. This rearrangement joins TRBV7-3 to TRBJ2-2; no clear D. V lost 4 bases and J 1 base, leaving 4 bases between the germline ends. Germline V lookup: CDR1 SGHTA, CDR2 FQGTGA. The CDR3 sequence is 13 residues long.

CDR3 sequence (DNA): TGTGCCAGCAGCTTAGGACAGCACGAGCAGTACGTC. Its protein is CASSLGQHEQYV. The chain recombines TRBV7-3 with TRBJ2-7; possibly TRBD1 for D (6 bases). Between the trimmed V and J ends, which lost 2 bases and 5 bases, there was a span of 7 bases. The CDR3 consists of 12 residues. Germline-derived CDR1 and CDR2 are SGHTA and FQGTGA.

This clone has only one observation. This sequence joins TRBV30 and TRBJ2-6, with D perhaps TRBD2 (6 bases). The CDR3 totals 18 residues. Trimming shortened V by 1 base and J by 4 bases, and 20 bases separated the two germline ends. The germline V gene has CDR1 GTSNPN and CDR2 SVGIG (reference sequence). CDR3 sequence reads: CAWSGLAAGGPGANVLTF. CDR3 bases: TGTGCCTGGAGTGGATTAGCGGCAGGAGGTCCCGGGGCCAACGTCCTGACTTTC.

The rearrangement joins TRBV19 to TRBJ1-4, with TRBD1 matching 10 bases. The V gene end was trimmed by 4 bases and the J gene end by 3 bases; junction bases not matched to a gene: 2. The CDR3 runs 15 residues. Germline V gene lookup returns CDR1 LNHDA and CDR2 SQIVND (reference sequence). The CDR3 loop reads CASSTGQGANEKLFF. CDR3 DNA sequence: TGTGCCAGTAGTACCGGACAGGGGGCTAATGAAAAACTGTTTTTT.

The DNA for the CDR3 is TGCGCCAGCAGACACGGGACAGGGGGCACCGGGGAGCTGTTTTTT. Its protein product is CASRHGTGGTGELFF. V gene TRBV10-2 combines with J gene TRBJ2-2, with 11 nucleotides matching TRBD1. Germline CDR1 is WSHSY and CDR2 is SAAADI. This CDR3 is built from 15 residues. The ends lost 6 bases at V and 4 bases at J; junction bases unmatched: 4.

The V and J genes are TRBV18 and TRBJ1-2, with TRBD1 identical over 7 bases. J lost 1 base, V lost 0 bases, and 5 bases had no gene match. Germline assignment: CDR1 KGHSH and CDR2 LQKENI. CDR3 length: 16 residues. CDR3 nucleotide sequence: TGTGCCAGCTCACCACCGAACAGGGGAAGTAACTATGGCTACACCTTC. Translated, it gives CASSPPNRGSNYGYTF.

The chain is built from TRBV19 and TRBJ2-5, with D perhaps TRBD1 (6 bases). Germline CDR1 and CDR2: LNHDA and SQIVND (reference sequence). V gave up 6 bases and J gave up 2 bases, with 10 bases separating them. The CDR3 has 13 residues. The CDR3 spells CASRFTGQETQYF. CDR3 nucleotides: TGTGCCAGTAGATTTACAGGGCAAGAGACCCAGTACTTC.

This rearrangement joins TRBV7-6 to TRBJ1-1; tentative D call: TRBD1 (6 bases). This CDR3 spans 14 amino acids. Per germline, CDR1 SGHVS and CDR2 FNYEAQ. Trimming removed 1 base at V and 6 bases at J, with 12 bases between. The DNA for the CDR3 is TGTGCCAGCAGCTTAGATGCAGGGGACCCTGAAGCTTTCTTT. Translated, it gives CASSLDAGDPEAFF.

The genes are TRBV5-1 and TRBJ2-1, with 9 bases identical to TRBD2. Germline trimming cut 0 bases from V and 8 bases from J; bases unmatched to any gene: 0. The CDR3 is 13 residues long. CDR1 is SGHRS and CDR2 is YFSETQ in the germline V gene. The CDR3 here is CASSLGGGDEQFF. The CDR3 region has the DNA TGCGCCAGCAGCTTGGGCGGGGGGGATGAGCAGTTCTTC.